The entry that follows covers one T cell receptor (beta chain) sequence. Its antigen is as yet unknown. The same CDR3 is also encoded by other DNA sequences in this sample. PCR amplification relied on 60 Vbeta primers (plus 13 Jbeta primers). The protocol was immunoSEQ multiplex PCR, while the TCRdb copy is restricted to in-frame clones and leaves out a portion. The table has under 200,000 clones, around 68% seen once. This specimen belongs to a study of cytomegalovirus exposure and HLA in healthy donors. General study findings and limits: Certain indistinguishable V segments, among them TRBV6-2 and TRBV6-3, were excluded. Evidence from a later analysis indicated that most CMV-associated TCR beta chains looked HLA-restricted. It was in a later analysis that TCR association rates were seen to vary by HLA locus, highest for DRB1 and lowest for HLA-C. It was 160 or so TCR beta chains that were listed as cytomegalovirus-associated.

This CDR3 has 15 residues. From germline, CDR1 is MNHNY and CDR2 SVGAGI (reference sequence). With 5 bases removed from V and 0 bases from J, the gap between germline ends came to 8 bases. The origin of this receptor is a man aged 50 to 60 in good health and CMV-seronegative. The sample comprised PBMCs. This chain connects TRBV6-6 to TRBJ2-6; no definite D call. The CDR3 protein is CASSLPSSGANVLTF. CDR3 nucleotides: TGTGCCAGCAGTCTTCCGAGCTCTGGGGCCAACGTCCTGACTTTC.